The present T cell receptor (beta chain) was sequenced within a study of blood T cell repertoires in COVID-19. Across the study: Sources were T cells, B-cell-depleted T cells, or PBMCs; the material itself was cDNA or gDNA.

Data came from immunoSEQ multiplex PCR; TCRdb stores just in-frame clones and leaves some out. Here the sample spans 110,000 to 150,000 clones, about 80% being singletons. The V end lost 1 base, the J end lost 4 bases, and 10 bases lay between the germline ends. Germline V gene lookup returns CDR1 SGHTA and CDR2 FQGTGA. This CDR3 is 14 amino acids long. This rearrangement joins TRBV7-3 to TRBJ2-5; D unclear. The sequenced sample was PBMCs or T cells enriched from blood (not recorded which). The TCR comes from a woman aged 18-29 years who had been exposed to COVID-19. This chain's CDR3 is CASSLSGSGETQYF. In DNA, the CDR3 is TGTGCCAGCAGCTTAAGTGGTAGTGGAGAGACCCAGTACTTC.